This T cell receptor beta chain was profiled in a study of control samples from healthy donors and cancer patients (dated by TCRdb to 2020 to 2022). The library was built by means of the immunoSEQ multiplex PCR assay. As stored in TCRdb, this immuneACCESS dataset retains in-frame rearrangements with V and J assigned. A fraction of the clones does not appear; measured against another copy, unresolved V genes explain less than half of the discrepancy, and the remainder lacks a known reason. This sample lists over 65,000 clones; 90% to 95% were detected once. In total, the top ten clones hold approximately 5.7% of the sample. Points on this clone: Its antigen remains undetermined. Nothing much larger sits one base from this clone, and base qualities are not available.

V gives up 1 base and J gives up 11 bases, and the segment between their germline ends measures 17 bases. The CDR3 has 14 amino acids, counting the end cysteine and phenylalanine. Only the CDR3 DNA stays, 42 bases, in frame from base 1. The germline V gene yields LGHNA for CDR1 and YSLEER for CDR2. The sequenced material came from blood. The TCR was taken from a woman aged 35 to 49 in good health. The rearranged segments are TRBV4-3 and TRBJ1-1, with no reliable assignment of the D segment. The CDR3 region: CASSQVGAPRRAFF. The DNA reads TGCGCCAGCAGCCAAGTAGGCGCCCCCAGGAGGGCTTTCTTT.